This record covers a single T cell receptor (beta chain). Antigen unknown. The data originate from a study of Graves' ophthalmopathy and Graves' hyperthyroidism. CDR3 length equals 15 residues. Germline lookup yields CDR1 MNHEY and CDR2 SVGAGI. V was clipped by 2 bases and J by 0 bases, with 11 bases between them. Cases classed as stable hyperthyroidism had no ophthalmopathy within 18 months of follow-up. Study-wide results and caveats: Detection in blood was also observed for most expanded thyroid clonotypes above 0.001 frequency. Ophthalmopathy versus stable hyperthyroidism: 13-signature model gave 85% to 90% sensitivity, just under 82% specificity.

From RNA, the CDR3 regions of TCR beta chains were amplified and sequenced. The workflow started with a first-round RT-PCR run with HTBI primers and then moved on to a second-round multiplex PCR. One entry per CDR3 protein, called by TCRdb with MiXCR from the multiplex PCR reads. The sample records over 500,000 distinct CDR3 sequences, around a fifth being singletons. The V call is TRBV6-5, the J call TRBJ2-7; TRBD1 is a possible D gene (5 bases). The source material was peripheral blood. The clonotype was recovered from a woman between 18 and 30 years old with stable Graves' hyperthyroidism. Some clones in this sample may be carry-over from other donors' samples. CDR3 region: CASSYTGHDSYEQYF. Here the CDR3 DNA reads TGTGCCAGCAGTTACACCGGACACGACTCCTACGAGCAGTACTTC.